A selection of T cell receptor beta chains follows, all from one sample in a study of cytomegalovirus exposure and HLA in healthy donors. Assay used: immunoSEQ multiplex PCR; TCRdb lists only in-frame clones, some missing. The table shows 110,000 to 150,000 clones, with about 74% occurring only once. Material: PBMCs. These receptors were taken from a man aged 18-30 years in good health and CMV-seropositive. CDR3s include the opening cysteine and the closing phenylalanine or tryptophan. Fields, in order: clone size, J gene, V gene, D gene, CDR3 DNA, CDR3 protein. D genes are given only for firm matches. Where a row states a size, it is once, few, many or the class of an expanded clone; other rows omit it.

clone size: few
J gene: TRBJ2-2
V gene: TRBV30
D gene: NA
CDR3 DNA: TGTGCCTGGAGTCCTCCGAACACCGGGGAGCTGTTTTTT
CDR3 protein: CAWSPPNTGELFF

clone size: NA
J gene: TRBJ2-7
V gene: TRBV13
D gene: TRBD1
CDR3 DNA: TGTGCCAGCAGCCTGCGGACAGGGGGCGCCCGAAACGGCGAGCAGTACTTC
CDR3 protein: CASSLRTGGARNGEQYF

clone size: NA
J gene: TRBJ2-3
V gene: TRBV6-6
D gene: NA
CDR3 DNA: TGTGCCAGCATCTACCGGGGTTCAGATACGCAGTATTTT
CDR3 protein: CASIYRGSDTQYF

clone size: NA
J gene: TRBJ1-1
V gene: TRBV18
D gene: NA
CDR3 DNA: TGTGCCAGCTCACCCCAGGAGACAGGGAACACTGAAGCTTTCTTT
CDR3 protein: CASSPQETGNTEAFF

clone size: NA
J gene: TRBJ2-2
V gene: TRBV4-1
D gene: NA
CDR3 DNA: TGCGCCAGCAGCCCTGTTGCCGGGGAGCTGTTTTTT
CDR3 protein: CASSPVAGELFF

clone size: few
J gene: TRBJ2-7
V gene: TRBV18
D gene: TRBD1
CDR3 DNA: TGTGCCAGCTCACCTGGACAGGGCGAATACGAGCAGTACTTC
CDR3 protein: CASSPGQGEYEQYF

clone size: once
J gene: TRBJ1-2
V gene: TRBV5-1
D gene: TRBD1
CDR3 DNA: TGCGCCAGCGGACCGAATGCCGGGACAGGGGGCCCCTATGGCTACACCTTC
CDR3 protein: CASGPNAGTGGPYGYTF

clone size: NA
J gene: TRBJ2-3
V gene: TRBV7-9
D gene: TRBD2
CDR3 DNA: TGTGCCAGCAGCCCCCTGGGAAGCGGGAGGGCAGATACGCAGTATTTT
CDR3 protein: CASSPLGSGRADTQYF

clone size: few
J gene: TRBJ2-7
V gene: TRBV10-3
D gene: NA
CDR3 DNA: TGTGCCATCAGGGAAAGCGGGTCCACCTACGAGCAGTACTTC
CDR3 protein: CAIRESGSTYEQYF

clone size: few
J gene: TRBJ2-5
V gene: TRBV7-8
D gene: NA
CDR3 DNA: TGTGCCAGCAGCTTATTTGGCGGGTTCCAAGAGACCCAGTACTTC
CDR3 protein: CASSLFGGFQETQYF

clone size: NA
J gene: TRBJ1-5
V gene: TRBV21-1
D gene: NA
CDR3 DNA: TGTGCCAGCAGCAAACAGGGGGAAAGCTGGTGGATAAGCAATCAGCCCCAGCATTTT
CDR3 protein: CASSKQGESWWISNQPQHF

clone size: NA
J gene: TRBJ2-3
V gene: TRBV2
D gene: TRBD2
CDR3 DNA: TGTTCCCGGACTAGCGAGACAGATACGCAGTATTTT
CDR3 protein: CSRTSETDTQYF

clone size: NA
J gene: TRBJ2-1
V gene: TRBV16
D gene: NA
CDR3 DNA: TGTGCCAGCAGCCAATCCCCAGGGCATGAGCAGTTCTTC
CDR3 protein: CASSQSPGHEQFF

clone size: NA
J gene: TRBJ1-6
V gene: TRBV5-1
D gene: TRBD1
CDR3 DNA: TGCGCCAGCAGCTTGGGAGTGGACAGGACATCACCCCTCCACTTT
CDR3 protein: CASSLGVDRTSPLHF

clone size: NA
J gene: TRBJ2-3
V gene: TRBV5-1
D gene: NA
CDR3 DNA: TGCGCCAGCCAAATCGGGACTAGCACAGATACGCAGTATTTT
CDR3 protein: CASQIGTSTDTQYF

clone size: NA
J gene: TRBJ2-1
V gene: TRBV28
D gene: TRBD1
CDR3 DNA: TGTGCCAGCAGATCGACAGGGAATGAGCAGTTCTTC
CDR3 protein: CASRSTGNEQFF

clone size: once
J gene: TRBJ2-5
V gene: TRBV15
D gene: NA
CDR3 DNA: TGTGCCACCAGCAGAGATAGGGTAGCGGAGACCCAGTACTTC
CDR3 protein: CATSRDRVAETQYF

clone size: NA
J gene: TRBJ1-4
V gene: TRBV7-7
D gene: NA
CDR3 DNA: TGTGCTAGCAGCATAACAGGGAACCCTAATGAAAAACTGTTTTTT
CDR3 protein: CASSITGNPNEKLFF

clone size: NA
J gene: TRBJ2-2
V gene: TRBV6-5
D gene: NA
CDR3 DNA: TGTGCCAGCAGTTACGGTACAGACACCGGGGAGCTGTTTTTT
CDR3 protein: CASSYGTDTGELFF

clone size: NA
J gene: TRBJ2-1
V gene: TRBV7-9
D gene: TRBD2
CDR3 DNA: TGTGCCAGCACTCCCCCTCCGGGAGGAGATAATGAGCAGTTCTTC
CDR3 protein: CASTPPPGGDNEQFF

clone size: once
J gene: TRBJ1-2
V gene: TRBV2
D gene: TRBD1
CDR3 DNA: TGTGCCAGGCCGGGGACAGGGGACTTCTATGGCTACACCTTC
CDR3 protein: CARPGTGDFYGYTF

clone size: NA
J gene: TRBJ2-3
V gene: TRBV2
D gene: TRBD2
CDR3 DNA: TGTGCCAGCAGTGAACTAGCGGGGGGGGCAATTACGCAGTATTTT
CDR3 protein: CASSELAGGAITQYF

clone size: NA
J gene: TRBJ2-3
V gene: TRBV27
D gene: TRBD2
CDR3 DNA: TGTGCCAGCAGTTTTTCTAGCGGGGAGTTCACAGATACGCAGTATTTT
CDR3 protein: CASSFSSGEFTDTQYF